A single sample is the source of the 14 T cell receptor beta chains below, sequenced in a study of early T cells in non-severe SARS-CoV-2 infection. TCRdb reprocessed the 5' RACE reads via MiXCR and lists one record per CDR3 protein. The sample carries 97,000 or so distinct CDR3 sequences, approximately 14% recorded once. Source material: whole blood. The receptors stem from an adult who was a healthcare worker with PCR-confirmed SARS-CoV-2 infection or an uninfected control (not recorded which).

V gene TRBV20-1 combines with J gene TRBJ2-1, with D hard to call. Trimming cost V 4 bases and J 5 bases, with 6 bases left between them. Germline V lookup: CDR1 DFQATT, CDR2 SNEGSKA (reference sequence). The CDR3 extends over 11 amino acids. CDR3 DNA sequence: TGCAGTGCTACGAACCACAATGAGCAGTTCTTC. As protein: CSATNHNEQFF.

Note on this clonotype: Given a much more abundant clone one base away, this may be a read error. The chain couples TRBV28 to TRBJ1-5; 8 bases agree with TRBD1. Germline values: CDR1 MDHEN, CDR2 SYDVKM. This CDR3 has 15 residues. J lost 5 bases, V lost 6 bases, and 9 bases had no gene match. For the CDR3, the DNA is TGTGCCAGCAGATTCGCAGACAGGGGACATCAGCCCCAGCATTTT. The encoded protein is CASRFADRGHQPQHF.

The V and J genes are TRBV2 and TRBJ1-3; D is perhaps TRBD1 (5 bases). The germline V and J ends were trimmed by 8 bases and 6 bases, with 14 bases remaining between them. Germline V gene lookup returns CDR1 SNHLY and CDR2 FYNNEI. This CDR3 region has 13 residues. CDR3 nucleotides: TGTGCCAGCGGGGCGACGGCTGAAAACACCATATATTTT. Translating it yields CASGATAENTIYF.

This clonotype was counted between two and nine times. The V and J genes are TRBV7-6 and TRBJ1-6; 7 bases agree with TRBD1. Germline V gene lookup returns CDR1 SGHVS and CDR2 FNYEAQ. The CDR3 extends over 14 amino acids. The V and J ends lost 5 bases and 9 bases, in that order; junction bases with no gene match: 7. CDR3 DNA sequence: TGTGCCAGCAGCCTAGACAGGGCTGGTTCACCCCTCCACTTT. It specifies CASSLDRAGSPLHF.

The chain links TRBV28 to TRBJ2-1; no reliable D call. The germline CDR1 and CDR2 sequences are MDHEN and SYDVKM. This CDR3 spans 18 amino acids. Deletions cut 5 bases from V and 3 bases from J, with 23 bases between. The CDR3 bases are TGTGCCAGCAGTATTCGCCCCCGCAACATCGAACTCTACAATGAGCAGTTCTTC. It is translated as CASSIRPRNIELYNEQFF. Filled out from reference TRBV28 and TRBJ2-1, the complete variable domain reads DVKVTQSSRYLVKRTGEKVFLECVQDMDHENMFWYRQDPGLGLRLIYFSYDVKMKEKGDIPEGYSVSREKKERFSLILESASTNQTSMYLCASSIRPRNIELYNEQFFGPGTRLTVL.

This clonotype was seen at least ten times. The J gene is TRBJ2-1, the V gene TRBV28, with D possibly being TRBD1 (6 bases). Deletions cut 2 bases from V and 2 bases from J, with 10 bases between. Looked up from germline, CDR1 is MDHEN and CDR2 is SYDVKM. The CDR3 consists of 15 residues. In DNA, the CDR3 is TGTGCCAGCAGTTTAAACAGGGTAACCTACAATGAGCAGTTCTTC. Translated: CASSLNRVTYNEQFF.

This sequence joins TRBV28 and TRBJ2-3; TRBD1 might be the D (5 bases). Trimming pared 3 bases from V and 8 bases from J, leaving 24 bases between. This CDR3 contains 17 residues. Germline V gene lookup returns CDR1 MDHEN and CDR2 SYDVKM. CDR3 loop: CASSLTDKGRVGGTQYF. The CDR3 coding sequence is TGTGCCAGCAGTTTGACGGACAAGGGCAGGGTGGGCGGTACGCAGTATTTT.

This clonotype was observed a handful of times. The chain joins TRBV10-3 to TRBJ2-1; TRBD2 agrees at 8 bases. The V gene's germline CDR1 is ENHRY and CDR2 SYGVKD. This CDR3 spans 13 amino acids. The V and J ends lost 6 bases and 6 bases, in that order; junction bases with no gene match: 4. The CDR3 loop reads CAIRGLASNEQFF. The CDR3, as DNA: TGTGCCATCAGAGGACTAGCCAGCAATGAGCAGTTCTTC.

This clonotype was counted a few times. The V and J genes are TRBV13 and TRBJ2-2; a possible D gene is TRBD2 (5 bases). The CDR3 loop spans 12 amino acids. The ends were cut back, 8 bases at V and 6 bases at J, with 10 bases in the middle. The V gene's germline CDR1 is PRHDT and CDR2 FYEKMQ (reference sequence). The CDR3 DNA sequence: TGTGCCAGCTGCGAGGGTCCCGGGGAGCTGTTTTTT. It specifies CASCEGPGELFF.

This clonotype was found a few times. The V call is TRBV6-2 or TRBV6-3, the J call TRBJ2-5; no reliable D call. V lost 2 bases, J lost 0 bases, and 1 base lay in between. The CDR3 has 12 residues. Germline V gene sequence: CDR1 MNHEY, CDR2 SVGEGT. The CDR3 DNA follows: TGTGCCAGCAGTTACGACCAAGAGACCCAGTACTTC. Translating it yields CASSYDQETQYF.

This clonotype showed up many times. V and J are TRBV3-1 and TRBJ2-7; tentative D call: TRBD2 (6 bases). This CDR3 is built from 14 residues. V was trimmed by 0 bases and J by 4 bases, leaving 10 bases between them. Germline CDR1 reads LGHDT; CDR2 reads YNNKEL (reference sequence). This CDR3 is CASSQDLRGYEQYF. For the CDR3, the DNA is TGTGCCAGCAGCCAAGATTTGCGGGGTTACGAGCAGTACTTC.

The genes are TRBV7-6 and TRBJ2-1; no clear D. Germline V gene lookup returns CDR1 SGHVS and CDR2 FNYEAQ. V lost 1 base, J lost 5 bases, and 12 bases lay in between. The CDR3 has 15 amino acids. The CDR3 loop is CASSLDGRQNNEQFF. CDR3 coding DNA: TGTGCCAGCAGCTTAGATGGCCGGCAGAACAATGAGCAGTTCTTC. The complete variable domain, with remaining parts taken from reference TRBV7-6 and TRBJ2-1, reads GAGVSQSPRYKVTKRGQDVALRCDPISGHVSLYWYRQALGQGPEFLTYFNYEAQQDKSGLPNDRFSAERPEGSISTLTIQRTEQRDSAMYRCASSLDGRQNNEQFFGPGTRLTVL.

The V call is TRBV5-1, the J call TRBJ2-2, with TRBD1 matching over 10 bases. The CDR3 runs to 15 residues. J gave up 5 bases and V 7 bases, and 8 bases lay outside the gene matches. Germline-derived CDR1 and CDR2 are SGHRS and YFSETQ. DNA of the CDR3: TGCGCCAGCCGCTCCGGACAGGGGGTGACCGGGGAGCTGTTTTTT. It translates to CASRSGQGVTGELFF.

This clonotype has a count of ten or more. The V gene is TRBV5-4, the J gene TRBJ1-6; 8 bases agree with TRBD1. Per germline, CDR1 SGHNT and CDR2 YYREEE (reference sequence). The CDR3 sequence is 13 residues long. Trimming took 5 bases from V and 10 from J; bases not matched to a gene: 5. CDR3 nucleotides: TGTGCCAGCAGTCCTACAGGGGGGTCACCCCTCCACTTT. Translation gives CASSPTGGSPLHF.